A single sample gave rise to the 6 T cell receptor beta chains below, sequenced in a study of blood T cell repertoires in COVID-19. The table came from immunoSEQ multiplex PCR; TCRdb's copy has only in-frame clones and leaves some out. The table includes some 100,000 clones, 91% detected once. The source material was peripheral blood. The receptor source for this set is a human donor with active COVID-19. The donor label of this sample is uncertain.

The genes are TRBV4-3 and TRBJ2-5; 7 bases map to TRBD1. Germline V lookup: CDR1 LGHNA, CDR2 YSLEER. This CDR3 spans 15 amino acids. The ends lost 0 bases at V and 1 base at J; junction bases unmatched: 2. The CDR3 loop reads CASSQEGTAQETQYF. DNA of the CDR3: TGCGCCAGCAGCCAAGAGGGGACAGCCCAAGAGACCCAGTACTTC.

The chain employs TRBV4-1 and TRBJ1-2; TRBD1 is a possible D gene (6 bases). Trimming shortened V by 0 bases and J by 4 bases, and 9 bases separated the two germline ends. Germline V CDR1 and CDR2: MGHRA, YSYEKL. This CDR3 is built from 14 residues. The CDR3, as DNA: TGCGCCAGCAGCCAAGAGGGGGCGGGCTATGGCTACACCTTC. Protein: CASSQEGAGYGYTF.

V gene TRBV5-4 combines with J gene TRBJ2-5; 7 nucleotides line up with TRBD2. This CDR3 is 13 amino acids long. Losses at the gene ends were 2 bases for V and 5 bases for J; bases not matched to a gene: 3. Per the germline V gene, CDR1 is SGHNT and CDR2 is YYREEE (reference sequence). This CDR3 is CASSFYGGETQYF. The CDR3 coding sequence is TGTGCCAGCAGCTTCTACGGGGGGGAGACCCAGTACTTC.

The genes are TRBV2 and TRBJ2-2; 12 nucleotides align to TRBD1. V trimming: 7 bases; J trimming: 5 bases; junction bases outside the gene matches: 14. There are 18 residues in the CDR3. Germline V gene lookup returns CDR1 SNHLY and CDR2 FYNNEI. The CDR3, as DNA: TGTGCCAGCACTCCTTGGGGACAGGGGGCTGAGGGGACCGGGGAGCTGTTTTTT. Translating gives CASTPWGQGAEGTGELFF.

This chain joins TRBV2 and TRBJ2-7; TRBD2 matches at 9 bases. The germline gives CDR1 SNHLY, CDR2 FYNNEI. The V segment lost 5 bases and the J segment 4 bases; nucleotides outside the gene matches: 9. The CDR3 spans 15 residues. CDR3 nucleotides: TGTGCCAGCAGTCGCGACCAGCGGGGGGCATACGAGCAGTACTTC. This encodes CASSRDQRGAYEQYF.

This clone has just a few counts. The chain has TRBV10-3 and TRBJ1-1; possibly TRBD1 for D (5 bases). Germline values: CDR1 ENHRY, CDR2 SYGVKD. The germline V and J ends were trimmed by 9 bases and 1 base, with 9 bases remaining between them. The CDR3 loop spans 12 amino acids. CDR3 in amino acids: CAITTGNTEAFF. The CDR3, as DNA: TGTGCCATTACCACAGGGAACACTGAAGCTTTCTTT.